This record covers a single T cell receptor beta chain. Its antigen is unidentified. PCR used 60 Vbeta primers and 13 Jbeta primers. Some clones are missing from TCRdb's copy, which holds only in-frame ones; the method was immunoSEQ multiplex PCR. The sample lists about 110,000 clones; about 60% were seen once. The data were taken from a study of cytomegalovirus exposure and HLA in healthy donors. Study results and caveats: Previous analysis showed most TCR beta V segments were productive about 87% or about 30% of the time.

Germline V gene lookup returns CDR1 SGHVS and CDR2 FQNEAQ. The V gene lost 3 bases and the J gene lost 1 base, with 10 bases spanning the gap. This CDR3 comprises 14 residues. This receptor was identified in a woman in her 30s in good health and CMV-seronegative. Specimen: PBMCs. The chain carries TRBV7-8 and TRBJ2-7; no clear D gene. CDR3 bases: TGTGCCAGCAGCTTGGTTCCAGAATCCTACGAGCAGTACTTC. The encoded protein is CASSLVPESYEQYF.